A single T cell receptor (beta chain) is shown here with its context. The antigen is unknown. The source of the sample is a study of cytomegalovirus exposure and HLA in healthy donors. Primers for the PCR totalled 60 Vbeta and 13 Jbeta. The method was immunoSEQ multiplex PCR; TCRdb's version includes in-frame clones alone and lacks a portion of them. Among around 180,000 clones listed, 70% to 80% were seen once. The germline CDR1 and CDR2 sequences are MNHNS and SASEGT. The CDR3 covers 15 residues. The trim removed 6 bases at V and 3 bases at J, leaving 6 bases unmatched. Notes on the study in general: With later analysis, a missense DCLRE1C variant became linked to TCR beta V- and J-gene trimming. The sole available immune exposure information was CMV serostatus.

The chain employs TRBV6-1 and TRBJ2-1, with TRBD1 matching over 9 bases. The sample consisted of PBMCs. This sequence originates from a woman between 50 and 59 years old in good health and CMV-seronegative. CDR3 DNA sequence: TGTGCCAGCAGCGGGGACAGGGTAAGCTACAATGAGCAGTTCTTC. It translates to CASSGDRVSYNEQFF.